Listed here are 7 T cell receptor beta chains from one sample, sequenced in a study of cytomegalovirus exposure and HLA in healthy donors. Sequencing used immunoSEQ multiplex PCR; TCRdb keeps in-frame clones, though not all of them. Altogether roughly 70,000 clones are present, roughly 90% being singletons, with the ten largest covering around 4%. The sample consisted of PBMCs. Every receptor here comes from a woman aged 18 to 35 in good health and CMV-seropositive.

This rearrangement joins TRBV5-4 to TRBJ2-3; 9 bases map to TRBD2. Germline V gene sequence: CDR1 SGHNT, CDR2 YYREEE (reference sequence). The V and J ends lost 2 bases and 4 bases, in that order; junction bases with no gene match: 5. CDR3 length equals 15 residues. CDR3 region: CASSFGTSFSDTQYF. CDR3 DNA: TGTGCCAGCAGCTTTGGGACTAGCTTTTCAGATACGCAGTATTTT.

V and J are TRBV19 and TRBJ2-7, with 7 bases aligning to TRBD1. J gave up 5 bases and V 6 bases, and 7 bases lay outside the gene matches. There are 13 residues in the CDR3. The germline gives CDR1 LNHDA, CDR2 SQIVND (reference sequence). The CDR3 loop reads CASSQGVANEQYF. The CDR3 coding sequence is TGTGCCAGTAGCCAGGGGGTGGCCAACGAGCAGTACTTC.

V is TRBV2 and J is TRBJ1-2; unclear D gene. Deletions cut 11 bases from V and 3 bases from J, with 13 bases between. The CDR3 runs 12 residues. Per the germline V gene, CDR1 is SNHLY and CDR2 is FYNNEI. For the CDR3, the DNA is TGTGCCCGTGCGGGATTCGACTATGGCTACACCTTC. As protein: CARAGFDYGYTF.

This chain joins TRBV6-1 and TRBJ2-2, with TRBD1 matching over 7 bases. This CDR3 spans 14 amino acids. With V trimmed by 7 bases and J by 4 bases, 6 bases remained unmatched. CDR1 is MNHNS, CDR2 SASEGT, per germline. CDR3 residues: CASKTGTSTGELFF. Written as DNA, the CDR3 is TGTGCCAGCAAGACAGGGACGAGCACCGGGGAGCTGTTTTTT.

The chain combines TRBV6-6 with TRBJ1-1; 9 nucleotides match TRBD1. With 6 bases clipped from V and 3 bases from J, the junction kept 8 bases outside the gene matches. This CDR3 has 15 amino acids. Germline CDR1 MNHNY, CDR2 SVGAGI (reference sequence). The CDR3 here is CASRYATGGDTEAFF. CDR3 in DNA: TGTGCCAGCAGATATGCGACAGGGGGGGACACTGAAGCTTTCTTT.

V and J are TRBV6-1 and TRBJ2-7; TRBD2 might be the D (6 bases). The germline CDR1 and CDR2 sequences are MNHNS and SASEGT. The CDR3 loop spans 16 amino acids. V gave up 1 base and J gave up 6 bases, with 19 bases separating them. CDR3 region: CASSEDPGVVGIEQYF. CDR3 coding DNA: TGTGCCAGCAGTGAAGACCCGGGGGTAGTGGGAATCGAGCAGTACTTC.

The chain links TRBV7-2 to TRBJ2-7, with 10 bases matching TRBD1. This CDR3 has 13 amino acids. Germline V lookup: CDR1 SGHTA, CDR2 FQGNSA. Trimming removed 3 bases from V and 6 bases from J; junction bases left unmatched: 2. The chain's CDR3 is CASSFRDRGEQYF. The CDR3 DNA is TGTGCCAGCAGCTTTCGGGACAGGGGCGAGCAGTACTTC.